Listed below are T cell receptor beta chains from one sample, sequenced in a study of blood T cell repertoires in COVID-19. The method was immunoSEQ multiplex PCR; TCRdb's version includes in-frame clones alone and lacks a portion of them. The sample lists about 240,000 clones, about 79% occurring once. Sequenced: peripheral blood. Every receptor here comes from an elderly woman with acute or convalescent COVID-19. CDR3s include the opening cysteine and the closing phenylalanine or tryptophan. The order of the fields is J gene, clone size, V gene, D gene, CDR3 DNA, CDR3 protein. D genes are given only for firm matches. Size is stated for part of the rows, as once, few or many counts, or as a class when the clone is expanded.

>TRBJ1-1|-|TRBV5-5|TRBD1
TGTGCCAGCAGCCACTTACAGGGGGCGGTCACTGAAGCTTTCTTT
CASSHLQGAVTEAFF
>TRBJ2-4|-|TRBV5-1|TRBD1
TGCGCCAGCAGCTTGGAGGCAGGGGGAGCCAAAAACATTCAGTACTTC
CASSLEAGGAKNIQYF
>TRBJ2-3|once|TRBV2|-
TGTGCCAGCAGTGTCCTAGATACGCAGTATTTT
CASSVLDTQYF
>TRBJ1-5|-|TRBV4-1|-
TGCGCCAGCAGCCGCGGCATAAGGCAGCCCCAGCATTTT
CASSRGIRQPQHF
>TRBJ2-3|-|TRBV9|TRBD2
TGTGCCAGCAGCACCCCTGCGGGACTAGCGGATTACACAGATACGCAGTATTTT
CASSTPAGLADYTDTQYF
>TRBJ1-5|-|TRBV19|-
TGTGCCAGTAGTATGGGCAGGGTTGTTGGCAATCAGCCCCAGCATTTT
CASSMGRVVGNQPQHF
>TRBJ1-5|-|TRBV21-1|-
TGTGCCAGCAGCCAAAGGTGGGGGACAGCCTTATATAGCAATCAGCCCCAGCATTTT
CASSQRWGTALYSNQPQHF
>TRBJ2-2|-|TRBV28|-
TGTGCCAGCACCGGCGCCTTGGGCACTTCGAACACCGGGGAGCTGTTTTTT
CASTGALGTSNTGELFF
>TRBJ2-7|once|TRBV7-2|TRBD1
TGTGCCAGCAGCGCGGACAGGTTGAGCTCCTACGAGCAGTACTTC
CASSADRLSSYEQYF
>TRBJ2-3|-|TRBV2|TRBD2
TGTGCCAGCAGTGAGGGACTAGCGGGGACAGATACGCAGTATTTT
CASSEGLAGTDTQYF
>TRBJ1-6|few|TRBV2|TRBD1
TGTGCCAGCAGGCAGGGGGCACGTACGATATCACCCCTCCACTTT
CASRQGARTISPLHF
>TRBJ1-2|-|TRBV6-5|-
TGTGCCAGCAGTTTCACAGTATCGACGCATGGCTACACCTTC
CASSFTVSTHGYTF
>TRBJ2-2|-|TRBV6-4|TRBD2
TGTGCCAGCAGTCGACTAGCGGGGATGGCCGGGGAGCTGTTTTTT
CASSRLAGMAGELFF
>TRBJ1-1|-|TRBV27|-
TGTGCCAGCAGTCCGCGACAGGAAAGTTCTGAAGCTTTCTTT
CASSPRQESSEAFF
>TRBJ2-2|-|TRBV6-4|-
TGTGCCAGCACCCATAGGGAGGCCGGGGAGCTGTTTTTT
CASTHREAGELFF
>TRBJ2-3|-|TRBV28|-
TGTGCCAGCCCCCCCTACAGGGGAGGAACAGATACGCAGTATTTT
CASPPYRGGTDTQYF
>TRBJ2-3|-|TRBV19|-
TGTGCCAGTGGACTACCGAGCACAGATACGCAGTATTTT
CASGLPSTDTQYF
>TRBJ1-6|-|TRBV2|TRBD1
TGTGCCAGCAGCGCTGACAGGGGTGGTTCCTATAATTCACCCCTCCACTTT
CASSADRGGSYNSPLHF
>TRBJ1-5|-|TRBV12-5|-
TGTGCTAGTGGTCTTTGGGGGGTCAATCAGCCCCAGCATTTT
CASGLWGVNQPQHF
>TRBJ2-7|-|TRBV5-4|-
TGTGCCAGCAGCTTGGCTAGAGGCACTCCCTACGAGCAGTACTTC
CASSLARGTPYEQYF
>TRBJ2-5|-|TRBV3-1/TRBV3-2|-
TGTGCCAGCAGCCATAGGGACACTAGGAGGCGAGAGACCCAGTACTTC
CASSHRDTRRRETQYF
>TRBJ2-5|-|TRBV11-3|TRBD1
TGTGCCAGCAGCCGACAGGGAGAGACCCAGTACTTC
CASSRQGETQYF
>TRBJ2-5|-|TRBV18|TRBD1
TGTGCCAGCTCATCGCGACAGGGAGAAGAGACCCAGTACTTC
CASSSRQGEETQYF
>TRBJ2-7|-|TRBV5-4|TRBD1
TGTGCCAGCAGCTCACCGACAGGGGACAAAACCTACGAGCAGTACTTC
CASSSPTGDKTYEQYF
>TRBJ1-6|-|TRBV5-1|-
TGCGCCAGCAGCCTCCTTGAGGGGGTAGGATCACCCCTCCACTTT
CASSLLEGVGSPLHF
>TRBJ1-3|-|TRBV7-9|-
TGTGCCAGCAGCGAACAGGGAAACACCATATATTTT
CASSEQGNTIYF
>TRBJ2-3|-|TRBV5-6|-
TGTGCCAGCAGCTCGGGAGTAGATACGCAGTATTTT
CASSSGVDTQYF
>TRBJ2-1|-|TRBV5-1|TRBD2
TGCGCCAGCAGCTTGCCAGGACTAGCCTCGTTAACATTGAGGAATGAGCAGTTCTTC
CASSLPGLASLTLRNEQFF
>TRBJ2-3|-|TRBV19|TRBD1
TGTGCCAGTAGTACCGACAGGGGGTCGGGTACAGATACGCAGTATTTT
CASSTDRGSGTDTQYF
>TRBJ2-5|once|TRBV7-7|-
TGTGCTAGCAGCTTGGGGAGCCGGGAGACCCAGTACTTC
CASSLGSRETQYF
>TRBJ1-2|-|TRBV15|TRBD1
TGTGCCACCAGCACCAACAGGGGGGCGAACTATGGCTACACCTTC
CATSTNRGANYGYTF
>TRBJ2-2|-|TRBV19|TRBD1
TGTGCCAGTAGTGCAGACAGGGCGGCGGGCACCGGGGAGCTGTTTTTT
CASSADRAAGTGELFF
>TRBJ2-4|-|TRBV6-6|-
TGTGCCAGCAGTACGCACAGGGGCCCGGGAGAAAACATTCAGTACTTC
CASSTHRGPGENIQYF
>TRBJ1-6|once|TRBV4-1|-
TGCGCCAGCAGCCCCCTCGGGGAAGGGTTTGGATCACCCCTCCACTTT
CASSPLGEGFGSPLHF
>TRBJ1-2|-|TRBV18|-
TGTGCCAGCTCACCGGCAGCAGGGCCCTATGGCTACACCTTC
CASSPAAGPYGYTF
>TRBJ2-2|few|TRBV5-1|-
TGCGCCAGCAGAATCGCAGGGAACACCGGGGAGCTGTTTTTT
CASRIAGNTGELFF
>TRBJ2-7|-|TRBV6-1|-
TGTGCCAGCAGTGAACCAGGGGCCTCCTACGAGCAGTACTTC
CASSEPGASYEQYF
>TRBJ1-3|-|TRBV28|-
TGTGCCAGCAGTTTCCAGGCCCCGAGCTCTGGAAACACCATATATTTT
CASSFQAPSSGNTIYF
>TRBJ1-3|-|TRBV19|-
TGTGCCAGTAGTACAGGGAACGGAAACACCATATATTTT
CASSTGNGNTIYF
>TRBJ1-5|medium-sized|TRBV2|-
TGTGCCAGCAGCCAGGGACAATCAGCTATCTCGCCCCAGCATTTT
CASSQGQSAISPQHF
>TRBJ1-2|-|TRBV5-4|-
TGTGCCAGCAGCTCGCAGGGAAGGCGGTATGGCTACACCTTC
CASSSQGRRYGYTF
>TRBJ2-1|-|TRBV12-3/TRBV12-4|-
TGTGCCAGCAGTTTAGGAGGGTACAATGAGCAGTTCTTC
CASSLGGYNEQFF
>TRBJ2-7|-|TRBV10-3|-
TGTGCCATCAGTGAGACCCACCACTCCGGTCACCATCACGCGTACTTC
CAISETHHSGHHHAYF
>TRBJ2-5|-|TRBV18|-
TGTGCCAGCTCCCCCACTAGCCCACCAGAGACCCAGTACTTC
CASSPTSPPETQYF
>TRBJ1-1|-|TRBV6-5|-
TGTGCCAGCAGTTATCGCCCCGGGATGGGCACTGAAGCTTTCTTT
CASSYRPGMGTEAFF
>TRBJ1-1|few|TRBV7-6|-
TGTGCCAGCAGCAAAGAGGGCCTGAACACTGAAGCTTTCTTT
CASSKEGLNTEAFF
>TRBJ2-7|-|TRBV3-1/TRBV3-2|TRBD1
TGTGCCAGCAGCCCTCGTCCCGGGACAGTGACCGGGCAGTACTTC
CASSPRPGTVTGQYF
>TRBJ2-3|-|TRBV29-1|TRBD2
TGCAGCGTTGAGGCTGGGGGGGTTAATACAGATACGCAGTATTTT
CSVEAGGVNTDTQYF
>TRBJ1-6|-|TRBV6-4|-
TGTGCCAGCCCTGAAGGGGTAAAGGGATTCTCCTATAATTCACCCCTCCACTTT
CASPEGVKGFSYNSPLHF
>TRBJ1-1|-|TRBV6-5|-
TGTGCCAGCAGTTACTCGTCAGGGGCTGGGGTCACTGAAGCTTTCTTT
CASSYSSGAGVTEAFF
>TRBJ1-1|-|TRBV6-5|-
TGTGCCAGCAGCCTAGAAGGGAGGAACACTGAAGCTTTCTTT
CASSLEGRNTEAFF
>TRBJ1-1|-|TRBV3-1/TRBV3-2|-
TGTGCCAGCAGCCAAGGCTTAAACAGGGCCGGCGCTTTCTTT
CASSQGLNRAGAFF
>TRBJ1-2|-|TRBV2|-
TGTGCCAGCGGACCAGCGACAGGCTCAGGCTACACCTTC
CASGPATGSGYTF
>TRBJ1-6|-|TRBV5-1|-
TGCGCCAGCAGCTTGGGGCCCTCCTATAATTCACCCCTCCACTTT
CASSLGPSYNSPLHF
>TRBJ2-1|-|TRBV24-1|TRBD1
TGTGCCACCAGTGATGCGGTGGGACAGGGAAAGTTCTTC
CATSDAVGQGKFF
>TRBJ1-2|-|TRBV3-1/TRBV3-2|TRBD1
TGTGCCAGCAGCCAATCCGCGACAGGGGCCTATGGCTACACCTTC
CASSQSATGAYGYTF
>TRBJ2-5|once|TRBV9|TRBD1
TGTGCCAGCAGCCTCCAGGGGACAGGGGTGGAGACCCAGTACTTC
CASSLQGTGVETQYF
>TRBJ2-5|once|TRBV5-1|-
TGCGCCAGCAGCTTGGCGGGGGGCAGTGAGACCCAGTACTTC
CASSLAGGSETQYF
>TRBJ1-6|-|TRBV11-2|TRBD1
TGTGCCAGCAGCTACTCCGGGACAGGGGCCTTTTTATCCCTCCACTTT
CASSYSGTGAFLSLHF
>TRBJ1-5|-|TRBV21-1|-
TGTGCCAGCAGCAAAGGAACAGGGGGGGGCAATCAGCCCCAGCATTTT
CASSKGTGGGNQPQHF